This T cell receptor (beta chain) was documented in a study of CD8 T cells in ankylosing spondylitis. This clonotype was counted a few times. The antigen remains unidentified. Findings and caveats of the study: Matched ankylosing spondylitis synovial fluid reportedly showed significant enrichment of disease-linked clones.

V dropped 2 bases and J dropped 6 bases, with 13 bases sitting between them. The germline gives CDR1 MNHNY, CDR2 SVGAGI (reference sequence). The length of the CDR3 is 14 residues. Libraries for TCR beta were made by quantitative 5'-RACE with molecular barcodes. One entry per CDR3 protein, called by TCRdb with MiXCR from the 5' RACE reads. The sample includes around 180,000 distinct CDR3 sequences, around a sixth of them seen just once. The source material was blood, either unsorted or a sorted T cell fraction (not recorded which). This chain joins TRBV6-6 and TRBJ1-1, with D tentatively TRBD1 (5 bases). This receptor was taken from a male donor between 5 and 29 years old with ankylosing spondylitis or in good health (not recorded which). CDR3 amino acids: CASSYPDSGAEAFF. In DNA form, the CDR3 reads TGTGCCAGCAGTTACCCCGATTCGGGGGCTGAAGCTTTCTTT.